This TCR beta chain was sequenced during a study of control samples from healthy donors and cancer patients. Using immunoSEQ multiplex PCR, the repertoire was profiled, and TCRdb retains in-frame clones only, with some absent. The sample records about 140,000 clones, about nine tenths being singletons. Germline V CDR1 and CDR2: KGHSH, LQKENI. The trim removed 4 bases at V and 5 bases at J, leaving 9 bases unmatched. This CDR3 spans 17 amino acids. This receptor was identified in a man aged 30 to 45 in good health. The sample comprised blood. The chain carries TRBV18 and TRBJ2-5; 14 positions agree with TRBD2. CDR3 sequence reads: CASSLPPGLAGDETQYF. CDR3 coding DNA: TGTGCCAGCTCACTACCTCCGGGACTAGCGGGAGATGAGACCCAGTACTTC.